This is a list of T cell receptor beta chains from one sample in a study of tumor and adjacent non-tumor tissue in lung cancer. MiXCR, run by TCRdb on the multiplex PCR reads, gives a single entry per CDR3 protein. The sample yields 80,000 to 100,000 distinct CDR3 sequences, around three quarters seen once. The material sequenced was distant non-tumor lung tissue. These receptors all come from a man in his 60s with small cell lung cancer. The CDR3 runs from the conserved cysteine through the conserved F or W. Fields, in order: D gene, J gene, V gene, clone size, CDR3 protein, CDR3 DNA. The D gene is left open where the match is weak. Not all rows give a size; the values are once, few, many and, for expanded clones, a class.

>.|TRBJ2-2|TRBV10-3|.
CAITPGAKTGELFF
TGTGCAATCACCCCGGGAGCCAAGACCGGGGAGCTGTTTTTT
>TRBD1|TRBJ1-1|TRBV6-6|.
CACSFYGQGAEAFF
TGTGCCTGCAGCTTCTACGGACAGGGGGCAGAGGCTTTCTTT
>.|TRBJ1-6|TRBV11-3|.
CASYLTQGRNSPLHF
TGCGCCAGCTATTTGACCCAAGGTCGAAATTCACCCCTCCACTTT
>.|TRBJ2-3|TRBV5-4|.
CASSSWGKITDTQYF
TGTGCCAGCAGTTCATGGGGGAAGATTACGGATACGCAATATTTT
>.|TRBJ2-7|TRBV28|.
CVSSLGQQGIYEQYF
TGTGTCAGCAGTTTAGGGCAACAGGGAATCTACGAGCAGTACTTC
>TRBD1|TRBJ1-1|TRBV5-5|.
CASSPRIRGVGTEAFF
TGTGCCAGCAGCCCCCGCATCAGGGGGGTGGGAACTGAAGCTTTCTTT
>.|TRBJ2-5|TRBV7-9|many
CASTPVQETQYF
TGTGCCAGCACTCCAGTGCAAGAGACCCAGTACTTC
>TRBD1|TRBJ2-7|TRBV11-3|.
CASNFSRDSTTVYEQYF
TGTGCCAGCAACTTTAGCAGGGACAGCACCACTGTCTACGAACAGTACTTC
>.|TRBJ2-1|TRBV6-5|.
CASSYRQARLGEQFF
TGTGCCAGCAGTTACCGACAGGCGAGACTCGGTGAGCAGTTCTTC
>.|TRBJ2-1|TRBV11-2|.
CASNLLGRYHGEQFF
TGTGCCAGCAACTTACTGGGACGGTATCACGGTGAGCAGTTCTTC
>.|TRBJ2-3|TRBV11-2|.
CASRLALASLDTQYF
TGTGCCAGCAGGCTGGCGCTAGCAAGCCTAGATACACAGTATTTT
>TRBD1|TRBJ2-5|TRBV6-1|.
CANSETAGTGQETQYF
TGTGCCAACAGTGAAACAGCCGGGACAGGGCAGGAGACCCAGTACTTC
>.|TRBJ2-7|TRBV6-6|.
CASSYTGIEQYF
TGTGCCAGTAGCTACACTGGTATCGAGCAGTACTTC
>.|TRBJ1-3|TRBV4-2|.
CARSQESGGNTIYF
TGTGCAAGAAGCCAAGAATCCGGCGGAAACACCATATATTTT
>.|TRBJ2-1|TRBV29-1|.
CSANKGPYNEQLF
TGCAGCGCCAACAAGGGGCCTTACAATGAGCAGTTATTC
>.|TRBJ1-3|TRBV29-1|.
CSAEGGAFGNTIYF
TGCAGCGCTGAAGGGGGGGCCTTTGGAAACACCATATATTTT
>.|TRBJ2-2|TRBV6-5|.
CDSSYKPRGAGELFF
TGTGACAGCAGTTATAAACCAAGGGGTGCCGGGGAGCTGTTTTTT
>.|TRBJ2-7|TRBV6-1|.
CASNEIGTAFSYEQYF
TGTGCCAGCAATGAGATCGGGACCGCCTTCTCCTACGAGCAGTATTTC
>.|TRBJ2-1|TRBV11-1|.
CAISSESRTNGSGNEQFF
TGTGCCATCAGCTCAGAATCGAGGACTAACGGTAGTGGTAATGAGCAGTTCTTC
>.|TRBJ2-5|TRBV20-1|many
CSARIEGSETQYF
TGCAGTGCTAGAATCGAAGGGTCGGAGACCCAGTACTTC
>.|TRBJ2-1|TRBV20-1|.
CTARGLQGNSYNEQFF
TGCACTGCGAGAGGACTTCAAGGGAACTCCTACAATGAGCAGTTCTTC
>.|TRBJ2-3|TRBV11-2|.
CDISLAPWYTDTQYF
TGTGACATCAGCTTAGCGCCGTGGTACACAGATACGCAGTATTTT
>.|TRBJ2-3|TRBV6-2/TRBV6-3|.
CASSYTNSPLTDTQYF
TGTGCCAGTAGTTACACGAACTCACCCCTCACAGATACGCAGTATTTT
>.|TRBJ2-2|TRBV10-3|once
CAITPGANIGELFF
TGTGCCATCACCCCGGGGGCCAACATCGGGGAGCTGTTTTTT
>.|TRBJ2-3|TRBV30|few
CAWSRDWDRTDTQYF
TGTGCCTGGAGTCGAGATTGGGATCGAACAGATACGCAGTATTTT
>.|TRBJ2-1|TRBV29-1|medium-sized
CSVGGGPLNEQFF
TGCAGCGTGGGAGGGGGGCCACTCAATGAGCAGTTCTTC
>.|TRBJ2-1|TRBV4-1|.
CASCQDDTGHSSYNEQFF
TGCGCCAGCTGCCAGGATGATACGGGACACAGCTCCTACAATGAGCAATTCTTC
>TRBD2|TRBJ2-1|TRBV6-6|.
CASSYSPGRRGGQFF
TGTGCCAGCAGTTACTCCCCCGGACGGCGGGGGGGGCAATTCTTC
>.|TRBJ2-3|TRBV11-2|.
CASSLELCTDTQYF
TGTGCCAGCAGCTTAGAACTATGCACAGATACGCAGTATTTT
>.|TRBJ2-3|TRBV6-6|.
CASIPAGGIDTQYF
TGTGCCAGCATCCCAGCAGGGGGGATAGATACGCAGTATTTT
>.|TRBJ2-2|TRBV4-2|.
CANSQYLRANTRELFF
TGTGCCAATAGCCAATATCTGAGGGCCAACACCAGGGAGCTGTTTTTT
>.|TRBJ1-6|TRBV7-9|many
CASSRQSAGGSPLHF
TGTGCCAGCAGTCGACAATCCGCCGGAGGCTCACCCCTCCACTTT
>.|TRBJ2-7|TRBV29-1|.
CSATHGTGPTYEQYF
TGCAGCGCTACGCACGGGACGGGGCCTACCTACGAGCAGTACTTC
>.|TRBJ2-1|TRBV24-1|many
CATSDSTNEQFF
TGTGCCACCAGTGATTCTACCAATGAGCAGTTCTTC
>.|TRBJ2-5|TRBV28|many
CASSPRLGETQYF
TGTGCCAGCAGTCCAAGGTTGGGAGAGACCCAGTACTTC
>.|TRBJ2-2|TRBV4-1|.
CANSSSGAYTGELFF
TGCGCCAACAGCAGCAGTGGTGCCTATACCGGGGAGCTGTTTTTT
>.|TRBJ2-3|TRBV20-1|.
CCARDPHIAGTDTQYF
TGCTGTGCTAGAGATCCCCATATTGCTGGCACAGATACGCAGTATTTT
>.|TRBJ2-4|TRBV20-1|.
CSAKVSPGMNIHYF
TGCAGTGCTAAAGTAAGCCCTGGAATGAACATTCACTACTTC
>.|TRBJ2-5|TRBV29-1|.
CSVLEVRETQYF
TGCAGCGTTCTGGAGGTTAGGGAGACCCAGTACTTC
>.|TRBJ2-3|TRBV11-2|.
CASSSGWIAGHTQYF
TGTGCCAGCAGCTCAGGATGGATTGCGGGACATACGCAATATTTT
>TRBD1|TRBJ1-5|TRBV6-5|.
CATSYLQGSNQPQHF
TGTGCCACTAGTTACCTACAGGGGAGCAATCAGCCCCAGCATTTC
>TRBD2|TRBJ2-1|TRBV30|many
CAWSVLAGSYNEQFF
TGTGCCTGGAGTGTCCTAGCGGGATCCTACAATGAGCAGTTCTTC
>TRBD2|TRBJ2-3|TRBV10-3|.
CAVSPASGSTDTQYF
TGTGCCGTCAGCCCGGCTAGCGGGAGCACAGATACGCAGTATTTT
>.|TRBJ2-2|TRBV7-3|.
CASGAPDSPTGEPFF
TGTGCCAGCGGCGCCCCAGACAGTCCTACCGGGGAGCCGTTTTTT
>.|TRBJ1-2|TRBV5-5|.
CASSPEQGCGLDYGYTF
TGTGCCAGCAGCCCCGAACAGGGATGTGGTCTGGACTATGGCTACACCTTC
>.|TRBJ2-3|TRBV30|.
CAWASGREDTYYF
TGTGCCTGGGCCAGCGGACGGGAAGATACGTACTATTTT
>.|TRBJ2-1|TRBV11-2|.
CATQKQQGDIGQFF
TGTGCCACCCAGAAGCAGCAGGGCGACATTGGGCAGTTCTTC
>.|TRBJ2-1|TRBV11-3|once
CASSFGLGSEQLF
.
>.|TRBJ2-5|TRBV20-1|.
CSARFELRETQYF
TGCAGTGCCAGGTTTGAACTCAGGGAGACCCAGTACTTC
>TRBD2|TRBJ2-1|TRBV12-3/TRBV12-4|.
CASNTSGSYWSNEQFF
TGTGCCAGTAATACTAGCGGGAGTTACTGGTCGAATGAGCAGTTCTTC
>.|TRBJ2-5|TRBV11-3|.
CASSSASNLIGTQYF
TGTGCCAGCAGTTCCGCGAGCAATCTGATCGGGACCCAGTACTTC
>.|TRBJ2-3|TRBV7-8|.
CASSLAVGISTDMQYF
TGTGCCAGCAGCTTAGCTGTCGGAATTAGCACAGATATGCAGTATTTT
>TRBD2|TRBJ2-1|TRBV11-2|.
CASNSLTSGLQCF
TGTGCCAGCAACTCACTTACTAGCGGGCTGCAGTGCTTC
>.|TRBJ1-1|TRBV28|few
CDSSLPTEDTEAFF
TGTGACAGCAGTTTGCCGACAGAGGACACTGAAGCTTTCTTT
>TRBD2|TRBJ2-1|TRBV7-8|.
CASSWVAGCSNEQFF
TGTGCCAGCAGCTGGGTAGCGGGATGTTCCAATGAGCAGTTCTTC
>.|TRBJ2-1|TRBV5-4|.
CASSLGLGSYNEQFF
TGTGCCAGCAGCCTCGGACTCGGCTCCTACAATGAACAGTTCTTC
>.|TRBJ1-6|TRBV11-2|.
CASSSVGGAYNSPLHF
TGTGCCAGCAGTTCAGTGGGGGGGGCATATAATTCACCCCTCCACTTT